This entry is about one T cell receptor beta chain. Its target is unknown. PCR used 60 Vbeta primers and 13 Jbeta primers. Profiled with immunoSEQ multiplex PCR; TCRdb holds only in-frame clones, not every one. The profile shows 85,000 to 120,000 clones, about 75% of them singletons. This sample stems from a study of cytomegalovirus exposure and HLA in healthy donors. Germline CDR1 LNHNV, CDR2 YYDKDF (reference sequence). The ends were cut back, 0 bases at V and 10 bases at J, with 9 bases in the middle. The CDR3 loop spans 12 amino acids. Study-level results: Judged likely to be a sequencing artifact was a cluster of highly shared sequence variants.

Sequencing used PBMCs. The clonotype was recovered from a man in his forties or fifties in good health and CMV-seronegative. The chain is built from TRBV15 and TRBJ1-2; a weak D match, TRBD1 (5 bases). Here the CDR3 DNA reads TGTGCCACCAGCAGAGACGACAGCTCCTACACCTTC. As protein: CATSRDDSSYTF.